This T cell receptor beta chain was recorded in a study of B cell selection in AIRE deficiency. The study's findings and limits: Shared Treg sequences were biased toward short CDR3s with few non-templated nucleotide insertions. With only TCRbeta sequenced, around 40% of shared healthy Treg sequences overlapped Tconv. Only about 10% of approximately 3,700 shared Treg sequences were patient-specific; 31.6% healthy-specific. Patient Tconv cells held around 30% of Treg sequences shared by healthy donors.

Conventional CD4 T cells were sorted as CD4+CD127+ cells. Details on this clone: As yet, its antigen is unknown.

Trimming left V 2 bases short and J 6 bases short, with 13 bases between. The CDR3 spans 14 residues. Germline V gene lookup returns CDR1 MNHEY and CDR2 SVGAGI. Here immunoSEQ multiplex PCR was the method, and the copy in TCRdb shows in-frame clones only, minus some. The sample has some 24,000 clones; roughly 97% are singletons. This rearrangement joins TRBV6-5 to TRBJ1-1; D remains ambiguous. This TCR was recovered from a human donor with AIRE deficiency. Sequenced: conventional CD4+ T cells sorted from PBMCs. This chain's CDR3 is CASSYGSGRAEAFF. CDR3 nucleotides: TGTGCCAGCAGTTACGGGTCGGGGAGGGCTGAAGCTTTCTTT.